What follows is one TCR beta chain and its context. No antigen is known for it. The data were taken from a study of cytomegalovirus exposure and HLA in healthy donors. Study details: The early release's HLA-typed donors yielded some 85 million unique TCRs.

Findings of the study overall: After further analysis at a later stage, roughly 16,000 TCR beta sequences were associated with HLA alleles at 0.05 false discovery rate. A list of 150 or so TCR beta chains associated with cytomegalovirus was given.

This CDR3 is built from 14 residues. CDR1 is MNHNS and CDR2 is SASEGT in the germline V gene. Trimming took 6 bases from V and 4 from J; bases not matched to a gene: 7. PCR used 60 Vbeta primers and 13 Jbeta primers. In the authors' methods: Among the unique TCR beta chains that a later analysis counted, 75 million to 85 million in all, about 10 million were shared. Profiled with immunoSEQ multiplex PCR; TCRdb holds only in-frame clones, not every one. D and trimming come from the DNA, and the V and J calls and clone size come from that table. The sample lists about 110,000 clones, 76% seen once, with roughly 8.2% in the top ten.

The specimen sequenced was PBMCs. The chain employs TRBV6-1 and TRBJ2-7; 9 bases are a match to TRBD2. The TCR comes from a woman aged 45-65 years in good health and CMV-seropositive. The CDR3 reads CASRTGLAYYEQYF. The CDR3 DNA sequence: TGTGCCAGCAGAACGGGACTAGCCTATTACGAGCAGTACTTC.